This T cell receptor beta chain was documented in a study of Ad26.COV2.S vaccination and SARS-CoV-2 variants. Study-level information: In the COV1001 trial, the donor was in the Ad26.COV2.S arm. Ad26.COV2.S was injected intramuscularly once or twice, 56 days apart.

Treatment specified: 19 received Ad26.COV2.S at low or high dose, single or two shots; 5 received placebo; per-sample allocation not given. The study sampled participants on day 63 after the first vaccine or placebo injection. As its vector, the vaccine had Ad26, which expressed Wuhan-strain SARS-CoV-2 spike. CDR1 is MDHEN and CDR2 is SYDVKM in the germline V gene. The V and J ends lost 2 bases and 0 bases respectively, with 11 bases between them. The CDR3 runs to 16 residues. Produced via immunoSEQ multiplex PCR; TCRdb's table is partial and in-frame only. The sample has 430,000 or so clones, roughly 87% seen once.

Material: peripheral blood, obtained in a trial of Ad26.COV2.S vaccine versus placebo. This clonotype was sampled from a person between 18 and 65 years old who received the Ad26.COV2.S COVID-19 vaccine or a placebo. The chain employs TRBV28 and TRBJ1-5, with unresolved D. The CDR3 is CASSLILGDSNQPQHF. Here the CDR3 DNA reads TGTGCCAGCAGTTTAATACTAGGAGATAGCAATCAGCCCCAGCATTTT.